The present TCR beta chain was sequenced within a study of Ad26.COV2.S vaccination and SARS-CoV-2 variants. Indicated treatment: roughly 18 received Ad26.COV2.S at low or high dose, single or two shots; about 5 received placebo; per-sample allocation not given. Following the first vaccine or placebo injection, samples were taken on day 63. General study findings and limits: Spike-specific TCR breadth ran higher among vaccine recipients than placebo recipients.

Only in-frame clones appear in the TCRdb table, and some are missing; sequencing was by immunoSEQ multiplex PCR. The data hold 300,000 to 500,000 clones, with 75% to 90% observed a single time. The CDR3 spans 12 residues. Germline V gives CDR1 KGHDR, CDR2 SFDVKD. Deletions cut 4 bases from V and 4 bases from J, with 5 bases between. This clone was detected a few times. Its specificity is not known. The sample holds other DNA sequences that translate to the same CDR3. The sequence came from a person between 18 and 60 years old who received the Ad26.COV2.S COVID-19 vaccine or a placebo. This sequence joins TRBV24-1 and TRBJ2-3; the D gene is possibly TRBD1 (5 bases). The starting material was peripheral blood, obtained in a trial of Ad26.COV2.S vaccine versus placebo. Here the CDR3 DNA reads TGTGCCACCAGTGAAGGGGCAGATACGCAGTATTTT. This codes for CATSEGADTQYF.